A single sample is the source of the 14 T cell receptor beta chains below, sequenced in a study of T-cell reconstitution after alpha-beta-depleted transplantation in children. Unique molecular identifiers featured in how the TCRbeta library was prepared. MiXCR, applied by TCRdb to the PCR reads, yields one record per CDR3 protein. The sample gives 200,000 to 300,000 distinct CDR3 sequences, roughly 8% of which show up once; about 6.4% is in the top ten. Material: PBMCs, mostly from graft donor cells, obtained 180 days after TCRalphabeta/CD19-depleted stem cell transplant. Receptor source: a male patient younger than 18 who had a stem cell transplant for acute lymphoblastic leukemia, so the T cells may come from the graft donor.

This clonotype showed up many times. The limits of the CDR3 on the DNA are not certain, so only TCRdb's listed CDR3 is given. The V and J genes are TRBV12-3 or TRBV12-4 and TRBJ1-1; the D segment call TRBD1 is taken from the table without a DNA check. The CDR3 has 18 residues if both end residues are counted. The CDR3 loop reads CASSSSTGAGVLNTEAFF.

This clonotype has just a few counts. The chain employs TRBV6-6 and TRBJ2-7; D is ambiguous. The germline V and J ends were trimmed by 11 bases and 2 bases, with 13 bases remaining between them. This CDR3 has 12 residues. Germline CDR1 is MNHNY and CDR2 is SVGAGI (reference sequence). In DNA form, the CDR3 reads TGTGCCTCCTTGGGTCCTACCTACGAGCAGTACTTC. Its translation: CASLGPTYEQYF.

With respect to this clonotype: This may be a read error: a much more frequent sequence differs by one nucleotide. The CDR3 DNA is TGTGCCAGAAGCTTAAGATCTGGAAGCACAGATACGCAGTATTTT. The encoded protein is CARSLRSGSTDTQYF. V is TRBV7-9 and J is TRBJ2-3, with D unresolved. The germline V gene encodes CDR1 SEHNR and CDR2 FQNEAQ (reference sequence). The CDR3 length is 15 residues.

Worth noting for this clonotype: It may be a read error: a sequence one base away is much more abundant. The chain employs TRBV20-1 and TRBJ2-1; D is ambiguous. CDR1 is DFQATT, CDR2 SNEGSKA, per germline (reference sequence). Between the trimmed V and J ends, which lost 3 bases and 4 bases, there was a span of 4 bases. The CDR3 extends over 11 amino acids. The CDR3 DNA reads as TGCAGTGCTAGTCCTTACAATGAGCAGTTCTTC. It is translated as CSASPYNEQFF.

This clonotype was seen at least ten times. The V gene is TRBV7-9, the J gene TRBJ2-7; D not resolved. The CDR3 covers 17 residues. The V gene lost 1 base and the J gene lost 3 bases, with 19 bases spanning the gap. The V gene's germline CDR1 is SEHNR and CDR2 FQNEAQ (reference sequence). This CDR3 reads CASSLVSTGPLRYEQYF. The CDR3 DNA reads TGTGCCAGCAGCTTAGTCAGTACTGGTCCCCTTCGCTACGAGCAGTACTTC.

The chain links TRBV24-1 to TRBJ2-5; possible D gene TRBD2, 5 bases. The CDR3 length is 14 residues. Per germline, CDR1 KGHDR and CDR2 SFDVKD. V lost 3 bases, J lost 4 bases, and 11 bases lay in between. CDR3 sequence reads: CATSDISGVETQYF. Here the CDR3 DNA reads TGTGCCACCAGTGATATCAGCGGAGTAGAGACCCAGTACTTC.

Points on this clonotype: A read error is possible here, since a much larger clone lies one base away. The rearrangement uses TRBV20-1 and TRBJ2-5; D is perhaps TRBD1 or TRBD2 (5 bases each). The CDR3 extends over 14 amino acids. The germline CDR1 and CDR2 sequences are DFQATT and SNEGSKA (reference sequence). The chain's CDR3 is CRASQGWYQETQYF. DNA of the CDR3: TGCAGGGCTAGCCAGGGATGGTACCAAGAGACCCAGTACTTC.

This clonotype occurred many times. The chain recombines TRBV5-6 with TRBJ2-2; 9 nucleotides match TRBD1. The V gene's germline CDR1 is SGHDT and CDR2 YYEEEE. Trimming cost V 2 bases and J 0 bases; bases outside gene matches: 2. The CDR3 has 16 residues. CDR3 DNA sequence: TGTGCCAGCAGCTTTCGACAGGGGGCGAACACCGGGGAGCTGTTTTTT. Protein: CASSFRQGANTGELFF.

With regard to this clonotype: The CDR3 ends on some other residue instead of the conserved phenylalanine or tryptophan, so this is likely a read error. The chain links TRBV6-2 or TRBV6-3 to TRBJ1-1; TRBD1 matches 11 bases. The CDR3 contains 17 residues. J was trimmed by 1 base and V by 4 bases; bases with no gene match: 8. Germline V gene sequence: CDR1 MNHEY, CDR2 SVGEGT. The CDR3 here is CASSLPGQGGWNTEAFS. CDR3 sequence (DNA): TGTGCCAGCAGTTTACCGGGACAGGGGGGTTGGAACACTGAAGCTTTCTCT.

This clonotype has ten or more counts. The J gene is TRBJ2-1, the V gene TRBV27, with 8 nucleotides matching TRBD2. V trimming: 7 bases; J trimming: 0 bases; junction bases outside the gene matches: 2. Germline lookup yields CDR1 MNHEY and CDR2 SMNVEV (reference sequence). This CDR3 spans 14 amino acids. The CDR3 DNA is TGTGCCAGCACCAGCGGGAGCTCCTACAATGAGCAGTTCTTC. Encoded protein: CASTSGSSYNEQFF.

Many counts were recorded for this clonotype. The chain joins TRBV6-2 or TRBV6-3 to TRBJ2-4; a possible D gene is TRBD1 (6 bases). Trimming shortened V by 4 bases and J by 8 bases, and 18 bases separated the two germline ends. From germline, CDR1 is MNHEY and CDR2 SVGEGT. The CDR3 runs to 15 residues. DNA of the CDR3: TGTGCCAGCAGTTTACCTCAGGGGCTGGTAGACATTCAGTACTTC. Its protein is CASSLPQGLVDIQYF.

This clonotype was seen at least ten times. The chain links TRBV5-1 to TRBJ1-6, with 7 bases identical to TRBD1. Trimming cost V 0 bases and J 0 bases; bases outside gene matches: 3. Germline V gene lookup returns CDR1 SGHRS and CDR2 YFSETQ. This CDR3 spans 17 amino acids. The CDR3 reads CASSLDRGSSYNSPLHF. The CDR3 DNA reads as TGCGCCAGCAGCTTGGACAGGGGAAGCTCCTATAATTCACCCCTCCACTTT.

The chain has TRBV7-6 and TRBJ2-2; no clear D. CDR3 length: 13 amino acids. V lost 3 bases to trimming and J lost 7 bases, with 9 bases between them. Looked up from germline, CDR1 is SGHVS and CDR2 is FNYEAQ. CDR3 amino acids: CASSFSRVGELFF. The CDR3 region has the DNA TGTGCCAGCAGCTTTTCGCGAGTCGGGGAGCTGTTTTTT.

This clonotype was counted many times. V gene TRBV28 combines with J gene TRBJ2-3; TRBD2 agrees at 9 bases. The CDR3 is 14 residues long. Germline-derived CDR1 and CDR2 are MDHEN and SYDVKM. CDR3 sequence (DNA): TGTTCAAGTTTGGGACTAGCTTCGATAGGGACGCAGTATTTT. Translating it yields CSSLGLASIGTQYF.